Below, 2 T cell receptor beta chains from the same sample are listed, as sequenced in a study of blood T cell repertoires in COVID-19. Only in-frame clones appear in the TCRdb table, and some are missing; sequencing was by immunoSEQ multiplex PCR. This sample has roughly 480,000 clones, with approximately 92% found just once. The sequencing input was peripheral blood. The source of these receptors is a man aged 18 to 29 with COVID-19, enrolled during active disease.

This rearrangement joins TRBV25-1 to TRBJ1-2; TRBD1 agrees at 8 bases. The V gene's germline CDR1 is MGHDK and CDR2 SYGVNS. The CDR3 consists of 16 residues. V was pared by 1 base and J by 5 bases, with 9 bases of the junction left unmatched. CDR3 sequence (DNA): TGTGCCAGCAGTGAATCCCAGGGGGCGCAGTATTATGGCTACACCTTC. Its translation: CASSESQGAQYYGYTF.

The chain uses TRBV3-1 (or the pseudogene TRBV3-2) and TRBJ2-1; D might be TRBD2 (5 bases). Trimming took 3 bases from V and 10 from J, leaving 7 bases between them. The V gene's germline CDR1 is LGHDT and CDR2 YNNKEL (reference sequence). CDR3 size: 11 residues. CDR3 sequence: CASSHRLEQFF. CDR3 DNA sequence: TGTGCCAGCAGCCATCGACTAGAGCAGTTCTTC.